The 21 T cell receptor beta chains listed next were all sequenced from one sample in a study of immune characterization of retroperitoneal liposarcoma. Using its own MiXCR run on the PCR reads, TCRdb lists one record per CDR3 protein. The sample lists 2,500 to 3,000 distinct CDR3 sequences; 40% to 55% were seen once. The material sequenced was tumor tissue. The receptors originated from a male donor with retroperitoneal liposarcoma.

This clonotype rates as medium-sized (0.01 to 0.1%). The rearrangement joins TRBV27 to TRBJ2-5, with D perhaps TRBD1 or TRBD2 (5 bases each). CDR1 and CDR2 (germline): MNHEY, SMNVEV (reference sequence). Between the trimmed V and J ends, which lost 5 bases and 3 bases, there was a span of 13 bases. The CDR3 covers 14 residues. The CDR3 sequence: CASSPRDGEETQYF. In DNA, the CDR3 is TGTGCCAGCAGTCCCCGGGACGGGGAAGAGACCCAGTACTTC.

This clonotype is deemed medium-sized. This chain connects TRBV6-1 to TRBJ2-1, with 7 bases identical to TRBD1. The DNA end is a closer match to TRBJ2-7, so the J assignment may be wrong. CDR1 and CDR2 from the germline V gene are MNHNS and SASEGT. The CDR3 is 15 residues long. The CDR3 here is CASSESTGVGYEQYF. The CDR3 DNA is TGTGCCAGCAGTGAGAGTACAGGGGTCGGCTACGAGCAGTACTTC.

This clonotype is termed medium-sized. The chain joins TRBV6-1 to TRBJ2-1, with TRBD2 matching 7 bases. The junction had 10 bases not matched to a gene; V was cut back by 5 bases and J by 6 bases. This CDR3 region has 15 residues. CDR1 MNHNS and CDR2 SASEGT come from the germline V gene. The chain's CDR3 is CASSFYKGRVNEQFF. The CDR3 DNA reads TGTGCCAGCAGTTTTTACAAGGGGAGGGTCAATGAGCAGTTCTTC.

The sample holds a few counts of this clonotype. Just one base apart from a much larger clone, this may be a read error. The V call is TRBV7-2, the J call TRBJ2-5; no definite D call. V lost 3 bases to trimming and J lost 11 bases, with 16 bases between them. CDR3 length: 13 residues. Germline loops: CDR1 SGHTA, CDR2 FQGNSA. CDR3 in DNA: TGTGCCAGCAGCTTTAACAGTTACAATGAGCAGTACTTC. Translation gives CASSFNSYNEQYF.

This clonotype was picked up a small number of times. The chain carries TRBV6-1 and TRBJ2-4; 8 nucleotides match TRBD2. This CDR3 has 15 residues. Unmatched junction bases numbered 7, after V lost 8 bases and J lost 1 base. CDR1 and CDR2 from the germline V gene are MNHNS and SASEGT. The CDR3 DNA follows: TGTGCCAGCCGGGAGGGTACTGGTGCCAAAAACATTCAGTACTTC. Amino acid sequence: CASREGTGAKNIQYF.

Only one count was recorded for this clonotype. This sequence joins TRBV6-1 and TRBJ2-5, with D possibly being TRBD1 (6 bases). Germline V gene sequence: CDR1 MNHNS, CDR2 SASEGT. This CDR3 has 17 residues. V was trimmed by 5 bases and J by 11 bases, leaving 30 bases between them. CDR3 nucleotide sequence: TGTGCCAGCAGTCCGCTTTTGGGTTTGCCCGGGGACAATGAGCAGTACTTC. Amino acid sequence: CASSPLLGLPGDNEQYF.

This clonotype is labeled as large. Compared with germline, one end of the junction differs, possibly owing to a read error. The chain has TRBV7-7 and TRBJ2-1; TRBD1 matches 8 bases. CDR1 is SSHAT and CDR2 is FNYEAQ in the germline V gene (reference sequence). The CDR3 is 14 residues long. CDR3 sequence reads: CASSPGQGWNEQFF. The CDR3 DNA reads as TGTGCTAGCAGCCCCGGACAGGGATGGAATGAGCAGTTCTTC. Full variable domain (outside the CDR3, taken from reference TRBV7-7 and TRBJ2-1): GAGVSQSPRYKVTKRGQDVTLRCDPISSHATLYWYQQALGQGPEFLTYFNYEAQPDKSGLPSDRFSAERPEGSISTLTIQRTEQRDSAMYRCASSPGQGWNEQFFGPGTRLTVL.

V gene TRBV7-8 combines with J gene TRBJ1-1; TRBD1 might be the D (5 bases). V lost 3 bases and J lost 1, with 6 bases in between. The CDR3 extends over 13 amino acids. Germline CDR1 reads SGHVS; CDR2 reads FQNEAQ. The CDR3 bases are TGTGCCAGCAGCTTGGGGGAGAACACTGAAGCTTTCTTT. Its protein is CASSLGENTEAFF.

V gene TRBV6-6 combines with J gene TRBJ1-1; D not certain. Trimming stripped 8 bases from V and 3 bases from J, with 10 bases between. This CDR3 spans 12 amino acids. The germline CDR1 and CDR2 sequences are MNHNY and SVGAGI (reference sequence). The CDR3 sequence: CASGRGHTEAFF. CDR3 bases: TGTGCCAGCGGGAGAGGGCACACTGAAGCTTTCTTT.

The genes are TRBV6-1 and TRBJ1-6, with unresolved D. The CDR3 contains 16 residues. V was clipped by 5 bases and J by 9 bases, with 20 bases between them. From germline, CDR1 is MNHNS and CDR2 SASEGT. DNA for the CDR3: TGTGCCAGCAGTACCACGGGCCTCTATATGGGTTCACCCCTCCACTTT. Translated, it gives CASSTTGLYMGSPLHF.

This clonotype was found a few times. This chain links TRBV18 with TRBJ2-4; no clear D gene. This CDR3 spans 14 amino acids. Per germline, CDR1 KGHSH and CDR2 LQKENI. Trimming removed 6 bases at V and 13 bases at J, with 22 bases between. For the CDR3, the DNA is TGTGCCAGCTCGCCGAAGATTCTCTACAATGAGCAGTACTTC. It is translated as CASSPKILYNEQYF.

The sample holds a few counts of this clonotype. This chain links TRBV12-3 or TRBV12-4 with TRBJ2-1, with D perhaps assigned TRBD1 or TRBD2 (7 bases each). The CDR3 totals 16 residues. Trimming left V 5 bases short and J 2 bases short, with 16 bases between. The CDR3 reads CASSRTGAGPYNEQFF. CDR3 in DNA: TGTGCCAGCAGTCGGACAGGAGCGGGACCCTACAATGAGCAGTTCTTC.

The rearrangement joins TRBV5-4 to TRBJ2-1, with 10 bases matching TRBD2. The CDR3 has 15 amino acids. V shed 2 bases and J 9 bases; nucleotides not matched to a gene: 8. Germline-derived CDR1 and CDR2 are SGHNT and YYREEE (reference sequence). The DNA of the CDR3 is TGTGCCAGCAGCTTTACAGCGGGAGGGGTGGGTGAGCAGTTCTTC. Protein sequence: CASSFTAGGVGEQFF.

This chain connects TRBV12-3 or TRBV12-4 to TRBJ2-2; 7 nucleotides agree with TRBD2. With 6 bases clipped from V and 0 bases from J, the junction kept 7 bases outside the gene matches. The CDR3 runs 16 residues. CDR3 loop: CASSLGRVANTGELFF. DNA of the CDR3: TGTGCCAGCAGCCTAGGGAGGGTCGCGAACACCGGGGAGCTGTTTTTT.

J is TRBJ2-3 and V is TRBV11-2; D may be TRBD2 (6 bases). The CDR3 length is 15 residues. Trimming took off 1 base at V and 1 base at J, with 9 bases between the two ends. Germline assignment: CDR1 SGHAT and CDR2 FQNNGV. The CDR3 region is CASSLGGLRTDTQYF. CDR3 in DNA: TGTGCCAGCAGCTTAGGGGGACTTCGCACAGATACGCAGTATTTT. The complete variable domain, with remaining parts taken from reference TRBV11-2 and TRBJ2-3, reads EAGVAQSPRYKIIEKRQSVAFWCNPISGHATLYWYQQILGQGPKLLIQFQNNGVVDDSQLPKDRFSAERLKGVDSTLKIQPAKLEDSAVYLCASSLGGLRTDTQYFGPGTRLTVL.

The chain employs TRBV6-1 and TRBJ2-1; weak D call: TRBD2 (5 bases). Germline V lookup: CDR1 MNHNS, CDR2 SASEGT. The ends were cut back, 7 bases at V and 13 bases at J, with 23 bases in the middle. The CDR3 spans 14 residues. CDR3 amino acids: CASTPAAGGETQFF. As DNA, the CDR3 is TGTGCCAGCACTCCGGCGGCGGGTGGAGAGACCCAGTTCTTC.

The CDR3 DNA follows: TGTGCCAGCAGTCAGGGGCTGGGGGGTACCTACAATGAGCAGTTCTTC. As protein: CASSQGLGGTYNEQFF. This chain joins TRBV6-6 and TRBJ2-1; D tentatively fits TRBD1 or TRBD2 (6 bases each). Trimming pared 5 bases from V and 2 bases from J, leaving 16 bases between. Germline assignment: CDR1 MNHNY and CDR2 SVGAGI (reference sequence). This CDR3 spans 16 amino acids.

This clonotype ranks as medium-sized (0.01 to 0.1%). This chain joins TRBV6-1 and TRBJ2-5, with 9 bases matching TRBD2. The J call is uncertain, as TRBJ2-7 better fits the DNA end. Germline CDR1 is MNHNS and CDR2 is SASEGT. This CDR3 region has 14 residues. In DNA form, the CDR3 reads TGTGCCAGCAGTGAGGCGGGAGGGCACTACGAGCAGTACTTC. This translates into CASSEAGGHYEQYF.

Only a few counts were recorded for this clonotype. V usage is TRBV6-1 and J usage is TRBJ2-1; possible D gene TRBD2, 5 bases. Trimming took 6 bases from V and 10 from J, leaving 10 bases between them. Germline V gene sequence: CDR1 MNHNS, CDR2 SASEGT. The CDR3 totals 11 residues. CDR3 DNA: TGTGCCAGCAGCGGGCGCGGGGAGCAGTTCTTC. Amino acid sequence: CASSGRGEQFF.

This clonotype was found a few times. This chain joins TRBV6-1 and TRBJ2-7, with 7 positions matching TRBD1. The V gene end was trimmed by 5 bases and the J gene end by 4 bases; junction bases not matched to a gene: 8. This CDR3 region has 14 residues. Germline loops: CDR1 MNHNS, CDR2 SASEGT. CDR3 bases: TGTGCCAGCAGTCTCGACAGGGTTCTGTACGAGCAGTACTTC. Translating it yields CASSLDRVLYEQYF.

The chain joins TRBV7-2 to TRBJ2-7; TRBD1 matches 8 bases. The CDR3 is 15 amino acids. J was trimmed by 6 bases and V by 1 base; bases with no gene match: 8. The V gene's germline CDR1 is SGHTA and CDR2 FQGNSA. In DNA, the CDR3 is TGTGCCAGCAGCTTAGTCTCGGGACAGGATGGCGAGCAGTACTTC. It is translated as CASSLVSGQDGEQYF.